This is a list of T cell receptor beta chains from one sample in a study of a mutant IDH1 vaccine in newly diagnosed glioma. The method was immunoSEQ multiplex PCR; TCRdb's version includes in-frame clones alone and lacks a portion of them. The profile shows roughly 40,000 clones, 65% to 90% of them singletons. What these receptors recognize is not known. The sequencing used PBMCs, collected from a glioma patient whose treatment included an IDH1 peptide vaccine. The receptors here all came from a woman aged 45-65 years with glioma. CDR3s include the opening cysteine and the closing phenylalanine or tryptophan. D genes are given only for firm matches. Size is stated for part of the rows, as once, few or many counts, or as a class when the clone is expanded.

j_call: TRBJ1-5; clone_size: once; v_call: TRBV4-1; d_call: TRBD1; cdr3_nt: TGCGCCAGCAGCCAAGACGGGACAGGGGCTCAGCCCCAGCATTTT; cdr3_aa: CASSQDGTGAQPQHF
j_call: TRBJ1-1; clone_size: -; v_call: TRBV19; d_call: -; cdr3_nt: TGTGCCAGCCCCCCTAACAGGAGGGAAGTAGGTACTGAAGCTTTCTTT; cdr3_aa: CASPPNRREVGTEAFF
j_call: TRBJ1-2; clone_size: -; v_call: TRBV6-4; d_call: -; cdr3_nt: TGTGCCAGCAGTGTGTCAGGTGGATTGGGTGGCTACACCTTC; cdr3_aa: CASSVSGGLGGYTF
j_call: TRBJ1-3; clone_size: -; v_call: TRBV7-9; d_call: -; cdr3_nt: TGTGCCAGCAGCCCGGGGAACCCTGGAAACACCATATATTTT; cdr3_aa: CASSPGNPGNTIYF
j_call: TRBJ1-4; clone_size: -; v_call: TRBV6-6; d_call: TRBD1; cdr3_nt: TGTGCCAGCAGCTCGGTTGGACAGGGGAGTGAAAAACTGTTTTTT; cdr3_aa: CASSSVGQGSEKLFF
j_call: TRBJ1-1; clone_size: -; v_call: TRBV10-3; d_call: -; cdr3_nt: TGTGCCATCAGTCCCGTCGACAGACCGAACACTGAAGCTTTCTTT; cdr3_aa: CAISPVDRPNTEAFF
j_call: TRBJ1-1; clone_size: once; v_call: TRBV27; d_call: TRBD1; cdr3_nt: TGTGCCAGCAGGCGGACAGGGAAGGCCACTGAAGCTTTCTTT; cdr3_aa: CASRRTGKATEAFF
j_call: TRBJ1-2; clone_size: -; v_call: TRBV7-9; d_call: -; cdr3_nt: TGTGCCAGCAGCCCGGACCGCGTTAACTATGGCTACACCTTC; cdr3_aa: CASSPDRVNYGYTF
j_call: TRBJ2-3; clone_size: -; v_call: TRBV30; d_call: TRBD2; cdr3_nt: TGTGCCTGGAGTGTGACTAGCGGGGGCACAGATACGCAGTATTTT; cdr3_aa: CAWSVTSGGTDTQYF
j_call: TRBJ2-5; clone_size: -; v_call: TRBV10-1; d_call: -; cdr3_nt: TGCGCCAGCTCCCCATCGGGGGCAGAGACCCAGTACTTC; cdr3_aa: CASSPSGAETQYF
j_call: TRBJ1-1; clone_size: -; v_call: TRBV7-2; d_call: -; cdr3_nt: TGTGCCAGCAGCTTACGGGGGACGAGGAACACTGAAGCTTTCTTT; cdr3_aa: CASSLRGTRNTEAFF
j_call: TRBJ2-2; clone_size: once; v_call: TRBV7-9; d_call: TRBD1; cdr3_nt: TGTGCCAGCAGCCAACCCAGGGGGCAGGCCGGGGAGCTGTTTTTT; cdr3_aa: CASSQPRGQAGELFF
j_call: TRBJ2-5; clone_size: -; v_call: TRBV25-1; d_call: -; cdr3_nt: TGTGCCAGCAGTTCAGGGGCTCGAGAGACCCAGTACTTC; cdr3_aa: CASSSGARETQYF
j_call: TRBJ1-1; clone_size: once; v_call: TRBV7-6; d_call: TRBD1; cdr3_nt: TGTGCCAGCAGCTTGCGGGGACAGGGGAACACTGAAGCTTTCTTT; cdr3_aa: CASSLRGQGNTEAFF
j_call: TRBJ1-6; clone_size: -; v_call: TRBV9; d_call: TRBD1; cdr3_nt: TGTGCCAGCAGCACTGGGACAGCCAAAAATTCACCCCTCCACTTT; cdr3_aa: CASSTGTAKNSPLHF
j_call: TRBJ1-1; clone_size: -; v_call: TRBV6-5; d_call: -; cdr3_nt: TGTGCCAGCACCCCTGTCGGGATGAACACTGAAGCTTTCTTT; cdr3_aa: CASTPVGMNTEAFF